Reported below is one T cell receptor (beta chain). Its binding antigen is unknown. The record has no base qualities; no much larger clone is one base away. This sample is part of a study of cytomegalovirus exposure and HLA in healthy donors listed by TCRdb under 2017. Background for the entire study: An earlier analysis of 587 of the donors reported 276 Gb of sequence data and around 110 million unique TCR beta sequences obtained from roughly 170 million T cells. An early release covering more than 500 HLA-typed donors comprised 250 to 350 gigabases of sequencing data and approximately 80 million unique TCR sequences. Of the 300 to 450 genotyped donors, approximately 82% fell in the genetic ancestry cluster associated with self-reported Caucasian donors. The study aimed to test whether signatures of past pathogen exposure could be identified by cataloging public T cell receptors. The study used immunosequencing to profile the T cell repertoires of some 600 subjects and linked those repertoires to cytomegalovirus serostatus. Along with the approximately 700-subject first cohort, a separate validation cohort of around 110 different subjects was used. The study combined high-throughput TCR immunosequencing, statistical association of individual TCRs with disease status, and machine learning to predict cytomegalovirus infection status. A later analysis re-examined previously published TCR beta repertoires from about 670 donors and added high-resolution HLA genotyping to investigate patterns of TCR occurrence. Rather than drawing on any new phenotypic data, the later analysis identified candidate immune exposures from TCR beta sequences and the way those sequences occurred across donors. In an earlier analysis of more than 550 of the donors, high-throughput TCR beta sequencing was used to judge whether each TCR beta V gene segment behaved as functional or pseudogenic. Donor age, sex, ethnicity and CMV serostatus were compiled alongside the repertoire data. Genome-wide SNP genotypes for about three fifths of the roughly 670 donors were used in a later genetic analysis, which treated that subset as a discovery cohort. All discovery cohort repertoires had been generated on a single sequencing platform. HLA typing covered class I and class II loci at four-digit resolution. The number of typed donors differed by locus: about 620-630 for A, B, C, DRB1 and DQB1; approximately 540 for DQA1; roughly 600 for DPA1; and around 490 for DPB1. Five DR-DQ haplotypes were handled as single units for association and clustering, since linkage in the cohort was strong. On average, roughly 200,000 unique TCR beta nucleotide sequences were sequenced per donor among more than 350 genotyped donors of the cohort, with 15% to 20% of those sequences being non-productive. What the research found in general, with its limitations: Cytomegalovirus status was reported to be diagnosed by the classifier with high specificity and sensitivity in both the original and validation cohorts. Linkage disequilibrium might explain the correlated functional status among segregating V segments, but an unknown experimental factor could not be excluded. Several of the top co-occurrence clusters appeared to be linked to parvovirus B19, influenza, CMV and Epstein-Barr virus, according to a later analysis. Three of the identified cytomegalovirus-associated TCR beta chains were confirmed in vitro to be specific for cytomegalovirus antigens. Compared with the approximately 670-donor mean, donors in an Asian-associated ancestry cluster had fewer N-insertions in productive TCRs, according to a later genetic analysis. The only immune exposure information available for the cohort was CMV serostatus. Most TCR sequences were seen in very few donors, while some public TCRs were found in many individuals. A cluster of highly shared sequence variants was judged likely to represent a technical artifact of the sequencing pipeline. A further reported finding was that TCR beta sequences accurately predicted the HLA-A and HLA-B alleles for most subjects in the first cohort. Over 15 rarely observed V segments, including chromosome 9 orphons, were excluded from the earlier analysis of approximately 600 of the donors because counts were too low. HLA typing was unavailable for some donors at each locus, so association tests used only the typed subset. At a false discovery rate of 0.05, a later analysis linked approximately 18,000 TCR beta sequences to specific HLA alleles. A total of roughly 160 TCR beta chains were listed by the study as associated with cytomegalovirus. According to a later analysis, most CMV-associated TCR beta chains appeared to be HLA-restricted, and the HLA associations seemed to be driven largely by CMV exposure. In a later analysis, the rate of TCR association differed among HLA loci, with DRB1 alleles having the most associated TCRs and HLA-C alleles having the fewest. A later genetic analysis associated a missense DCLRE1C variant with V-gene and J-gene trimming of TCR beta chains, and an independent cohort replicated the association. An earlier analysis of around 500 of the donors showed that most TCR beta V segments appeared in productive rearrangements either about 87% or about 30% of the time, which broadly matched IMGT annotations. Assigning TCR associations to individual alleles was difficult when HLA alleles, especially DR and DQ, strongly co-occurred. The authors suggested that the approach could potentially be generalized to other disease states and immunological phenotypes. Sequencing depth was assumed to be roughly uniform across donors in the presence/absence analyses, though that assumption may not hold. This cohort had only TCR beta chains sequenced, and the lack of alpha or paired-chain data limited which features could be detected. In a later analysis, HLA-associated TCR beta chains were found to be more clonally expanded and to have lower generation probabilities than equally common non-associated chains.

Receptor amplification or capture employed the immunoSEQ multiplex PCR assay. For the multiplex PCR, a mixture combining 60 forward primers for TCR Vbeta segments and 13 reverse primers for TCR Jbeta segments was used. The CDR3 region of rearranged TCR beta genes was amplified from genomic DNA with a multiplex PCR assay. Amplified TCR beta libraries were sequenced as 87-base-pair reads on the Illumina HiSeq System. The original methods were these. Across the 500 to 850 repertoires, a later analysis counted 60 million to 90 million unique TCR beta chains, approximately 10 million of which were shared by at least two donors. A nearest-neighbor algorithm error-corrected the raw reads and collapsed the reads into unique sequences, merging closely related sequences to remove PCR and sequencing errors. To assign V, D and J gene segments, CDR3 sequences were aligned to IMGT reference sequences. For a sequence to be retained, a match of at least six nucleotides to both a V gene segment and a J gene segment was required. Rearrangements were called productive when the CDR3 lacked stop codons and stayed in frame with V and J; all others were non-productive. Following IMGT convention, CDR3 was defined as the stretch from the second conserved V-encoded cysteine up to the conserved J-encoded phenylalanine. The earlier analysis of 587 of the donors excluded sequences that lacked an unambiguous match to a single V gene segment. In an earlier analysis of approximately 500 of the donors, a V segment was called functional when productive rearrangements were above 56.7%, and segregating when the standard deviation between donors exceeded 5%. To diagnose cytomegalovirus status from the catalog of TCR beta chain sequences, a statistical classification framework was built. In a later analysis, V and J genes were assigned by comparing TCR nucleotide sequences against IMGT/GENE-DB human TR gene sequences. In a later analysis, CDR3 sequences and most-parsimonious VDJ recombination scenarios were assigned using the TCRdist pipeline. A later analysis defined each TCR beta chain by its CDR3 amino acid sequence plus V-gene family, and excluded reads lacking a unique V-gene family. To address suspected cross-contamination and a sequencing artifact, a later analysis removed roughly 640 highly shared, low-generation-probability nucleotide sequences. In a later analysis, a clonal expansion index was calculated for each public chain from normalized within-repertoire ranks of inferred template counts. A later analysis computed generation probabilities with a VDJ recombination model fitted to out-of-frame rearrangements, and checked the results against IGoR. Hypergeometric tests were used in a later analysis to score TCR-TCR, TCR-HLA and TCR-CMV co-occurrence, with a repertoire-size bias correction applied to the TCR pairs. In a later analysis, false discovery rates were estimated by permuting HLA or CMV assignments 20 times. In a later analysis, co-occurring TCRs were grouped using DBSCAN, and TCRdist sequence similarity was added for clustering within HLA-allele-positive subsets. Repertoires with fewer than 30,000 or more than 120,000 public chains, plus five repertoires with anomalous nucleotide sharing, were excluded from co-occurrence clustering. Held by TCRdb, this immuneACCESS table contains in-frame sequences only and omits some clones. Under half of the omission traces to an unresolved V gene where checked; the cause of the rest is unknown. The DNA gave D and trimming, while V, J and clone size come from that table. The sample table shows under 200,000 clones, and around 84% are seen once. Around 1.9% of the sample goes to the ten largest clones.

The cohort comprised 666 healthy bone marrow donors. At the time of sampling, every cohort member was nominally healthy, though immune exposures that went unrecorded were likely present. The donor was CMV seronegative and belonged to the group of several hundred seronegative cohort members. Each donor provided a peripheral blood sample, and peripheral blood mononuclear cells were used for TCR beta sequencing. Genomic DNA was extracted from the blood cell samples with the Qiagen DNeasy Blood Extraction Kit. This receptor was taken from a man between 18 and 35 years old in good health and CMV-seronegative. The specimen sequenced was PBMCs.

The CDR3 has the sequence CASSFGTGTEAFF. The DNA reads TGCGCCAGCAGCTTTGGAACAGGGACTGAAGCTTTCTTT. The rearranged segments are TRBV5-1 and TRBJ1-1; the best D guess is TRBD1, with 6 bases matching. The CDR3 numbers 13 residues from cysteine through phenylalanine. The CDR3 DNA has 39 bases and is translated from base 1. V gives up 2 bases and J gives up 5 bases, and the segment between their germline ends measures 10 bases. The germline V gene yields SGHRS for CDR1 and YFSETQ for CDR2.